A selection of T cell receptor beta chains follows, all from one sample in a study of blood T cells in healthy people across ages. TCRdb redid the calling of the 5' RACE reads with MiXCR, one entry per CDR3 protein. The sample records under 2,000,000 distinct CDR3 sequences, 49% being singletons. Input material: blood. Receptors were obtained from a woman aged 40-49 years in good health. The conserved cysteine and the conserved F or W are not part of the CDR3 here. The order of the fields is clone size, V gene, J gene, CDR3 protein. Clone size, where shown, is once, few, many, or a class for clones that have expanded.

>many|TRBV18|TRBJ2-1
ASSLTGGHVDEQF
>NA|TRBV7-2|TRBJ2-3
ASSLRQGLVLTDTQY
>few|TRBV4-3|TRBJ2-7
ASSQESGSFYEQY
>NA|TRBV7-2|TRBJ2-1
ASSSTGLGGSEQF
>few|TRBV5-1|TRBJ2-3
ASSLDPGGLY
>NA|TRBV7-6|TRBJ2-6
ASSLALLGTVDISGANVLT
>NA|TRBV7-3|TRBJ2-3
ASSERGVNTDTQY
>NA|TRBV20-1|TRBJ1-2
SAEFYGYT
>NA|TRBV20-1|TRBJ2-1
SARRQVNEQF
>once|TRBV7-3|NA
ASSLGASGGARQETQY
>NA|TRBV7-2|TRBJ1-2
ASSLAGPWNGYT
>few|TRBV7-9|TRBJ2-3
ASSLQGPSTDTQY
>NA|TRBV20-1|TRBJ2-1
SARYMPGEQF
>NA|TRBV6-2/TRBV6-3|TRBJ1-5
ASSYVSRGGQPQH
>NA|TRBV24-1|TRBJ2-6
ATSGPTGNPGANVQT
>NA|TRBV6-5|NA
ASSYRGKDEQY
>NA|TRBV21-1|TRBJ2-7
ASSKADPGTGTTYEQY
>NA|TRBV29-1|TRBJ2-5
SVEFALKQETQY
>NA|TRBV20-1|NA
SAPHKPPGTGLARETQY
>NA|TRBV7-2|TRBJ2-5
ASSVVHSQETQY
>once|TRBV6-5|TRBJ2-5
AIKGVGDEQY
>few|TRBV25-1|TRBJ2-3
ASSEVVTSGGRTDTQY
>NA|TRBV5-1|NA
ASSASDRGGRGTQY
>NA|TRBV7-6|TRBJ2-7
ASSIAGGREAQY
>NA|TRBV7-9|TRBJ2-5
ASKTDPAETQY
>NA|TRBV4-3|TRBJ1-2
ASRQGRGNYGYT
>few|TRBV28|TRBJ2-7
ASSLKRHGAYEQY
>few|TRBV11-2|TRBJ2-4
ASSLRTGGKSIQY
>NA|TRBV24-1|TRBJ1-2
ATSQTQGMHGYT
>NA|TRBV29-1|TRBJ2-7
SGGHFYEQY
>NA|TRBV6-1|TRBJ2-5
ASSGKRWGAQETQY
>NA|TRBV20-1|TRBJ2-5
STGLAGQETQY
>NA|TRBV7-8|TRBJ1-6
ASSPLLGASSSPLH
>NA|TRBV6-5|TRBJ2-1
ASSYGWASSYNEQF
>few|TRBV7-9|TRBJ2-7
ASSSPPRQGHEQY
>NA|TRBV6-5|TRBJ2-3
ASSYGPGRDNTDTQY
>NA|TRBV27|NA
ASSLWGDGKNIQY
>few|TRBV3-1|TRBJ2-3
ASSLWTGVEDTQY
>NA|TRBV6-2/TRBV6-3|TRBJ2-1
ASSLRDRVLETQF